Here is one TCR beta chain with its context. Its antigen is unknown. Libraries were prepared by immunoSEQ multiplex PCR; TCRdb keeps only in-frame clonotypes and omits some of them. The sample contains approximately 100,000 clones, around 90% of which appear only once. The data stem from a study of cytomegalovirus exposure and HLA in healthy donors. Across the whole study: Per a later analysis, the 666 first-cohort and approximately 120 validation repertoires shared one platform. The study's findings and limits: Researchers catalogued 160 or so TCR beta chains as cytomegalovirus-associated. The classifier was said to identify cytomegalovirus status with high specificity and sensitivity.

This TCR was recovered from a woman aged 25 to 45 in good health and CMV-seronegative. The source material was PBMCs.

The CDR3 is CASSQEPSGGQYNEQFF. DNA for the CDR3: TGTGCCAGCAGCCAAGAACCGAGCGGGGGGCAATACAATGAGCAGTTCTTC. The rearrangement joins TRBV4-2 to TRBJ2-1; TRBD2 aligns across 9 bases. From germline, CDR1 is LGHNA and CDR2 YNFKEQ. After removal of 0 bases from V and 4 bases from J, the junction contained 7 bases not matched to a gene. The CDR3 runs to 17 residues.